A selection of T cell receptor beta chains follows, all from one sample in a study of blood T cell repertoires in COVID-19. TCRdb keeps only in-frame clones here, not all; method: immunoSEQ multiplex PCR. The top ten clones hold 2.5% to 3.5% of a sample with 240,000 or so clones, approximately 86% of them seen once. Sequenced input: PBMCs or T cells enriched from blood (not recorded which). The origin of the receptors is a woman between 40 and 50 years old with acute COVID-19. Both conserved end residues are part of each CDR3. Each record gives: J gene, V gene, CDR3 length, D gene, clone size, CDR3 DNA, CDR3 protein. A D gene is named only where the DNA matches it firmly. Rows may omit the clone size; those that give it use once, few, many or a size class.

J gene: TRBJ2-3
V gene: TRBV4-2
CDR3 length: 16
D gene: TRBD2
clone size: once
CDR3 DNA: TGTGCCAGCAGCCCATTAGCGGGAGTAAGCACAGATACGCAGTATTTT
CDR3 protein: CASSPLAGVSTDTQYF

J gene: TRBJ2-1
V gene: TRBV29-1
CDR3 length: 14
D gene: TRBD2
clone size: .
CDR3 DNA: TGCAGCGTCCGGGTTGCTAGCGGGAGCAATGAGCAGTTCTTC
CDR3 protein: CSVRVASGSNEQFF

J gene: TRBJ2-7
V gene: TRBV6-5
CDR3 length: 13
D gene: .
clone size: .
CDR3 DNA: TGTGCCAGCAGTTACCGGACTCGCAACGAGCAGTACTTC
CDR3 protein: CASSYRTRNEQYF

J gene: TRBJ2-7
V gene: TRBV3-1/TRBV3-2
CDR3 length: 12
D gene: TRBD1
clone size: .
CDR3 DNA: TGTGCCAGCAGTCGGGACAGCTACGAGCAGTACTTC
CDR3 protein: CASSRDSYEQYF

J gene: TRBJ1-2
V gene: TRBV27
CDR3 length: 17
D gene: TRBD1
clone size: .
CDR3 DNA: TGTGCCAGCAGTCTAGGACAGGGTACGGATCCAAACTATGGCTACACCTTC
CDR3 protein: CASSLGQGTDPNYGYTF

J gene: TRBJ2-7
V gene: TRBV11-2
CDR3 length: 15
D gene: TRBD2
clone size: .
CDR3 DNA: TGTGCCAGCAGCTACGGGACTAGCGGGACCTACGAGCAGTACTTC
CDR3 protein: CASSYGTSGTYEQYF

J gene: TRBJ2-2
V gene: TRBV29-1
CDR3 length: 12
D gene: .
clone size: .
CDR3 DNA: TGCAGCGTTATCATAGTCACCGGGGAGCTGTTTTTT
CDR3 protein: CSVIIVTGELFF

J gene: TRBJ2-7
V gene: TRBV2
CDR3 length: 15
D gene: TRBD2
clone size: .
CDR3 DNA: TGTGCCAGCAGTGAAGGGAACGGGGGGGGCTACGAGCAGTACTTC
CDR3 protein: CASSEGNGGGYEQYF

J gene: TRBJ2-2
V gene: TRBV10-3
CDR3 length: 14
D gene: .
clone size: .
CDR3 DNA: TGTGCCATCAGTGAGTTACAGAACACCGGGGAGCTGTTTTTT
CDR3 protein: CAISELQNTGELFF

J gene: TRBJ2-5
V gene: TRBV6-5
CDR3 length: 13
D gene: .
clone size: .
CDR3 DNA: TGTGCCAGCAGCCAGAGCGACCAAGAGACCCAGTACTTC
CDR3 protein: CASSQSDQETQYF

J gene: TRBJ2-5
V gene: TRBV27
CDR3 length: 16
D gene: TRBD2
clone size: .
CDR3 DNA: TGTGCCAGCAGTCCGGGACTAGCGGGAGGTGGGGAGACCCAGTACTTC
CDR3 protein: CASSPGLAGGGETQYF

J gene: TRBJ2-3
V gene: TRBV7-3
CDR3 length: 17
D gene: TRBD1
clone size: .
CDR3 DNA: TGTGCCAGCAGCCCAACCACTGGGACAGGGCTGGGGGATACGCAGTATTTT
CDR3 protein: CASSPTTGTGLGDTQYF

J gene: TRBJ2-1
V gene: TRBV7-9
CDR3 length: 17
D gene: TRBD2
clone size: .
CDR3 DNA: TGTGCCAGCAGCCCACCCCCCCACGGGAGGTCCTACAATGAGCAGTTCTTC
CDR3 protein: CASSPPPHGRSYNEQFF

J gene: TRBJ2-7
V gene: TRBV5-5
CDR3 length: 15
D gene: TRBD2
clone size: .
CDR3 DNA: TGTGCCAGCAGGACCACCGGCGGGAGTATCTACGAGCAGTACTTC
CDR3 protein: CASRTTGGSIYEQYF

J gene: TRBJ2-3
V gene: TRBV10-3
CDR3 length: 14
D gene: TRBD2
clone size: once
CDR3 DNA: TGTGCCACCCGACTAGCGGAAGCCACAGATACGCAGTATTTT
CDR3 protein: CATRLAEATDTQYF

J gene: TRBJ2-7
V gene: TRBV4-1
CDR3 length: 14
D gene: TRBD2
clone size: .
CDR3 DNA: TGCGCCAGCAGCCAACGACTAGCGTTGGACGAGCAGTACTTC
CDR3 protein: CASSQRLALDEQYF

J gene: TRBJ2-1
V gene: TRBV28
CDR3 length: 15
D gene: TRBD2
clone size: .
CDR3 DNA: TGTGCCAGCAGTCCCCCAGCGGGAGAGGAGAATGAGCAGTTCTTC
CDR3 protein: CASSPPAGEENEQFF

J gene: TRBJ2-2
V gene: TRBV27
CDR3 length: 13
D gene: .
clone size: .
CDR3 DNA: TGTGCCAGCGCCCCCGGGGTAGTCGGGGAGCTGTTTTTT
CDR3 protein: CASAPGVVGELFF

J gene: TRBJ2-2
V gene: TRBV5-1
CDR3 length: 17
D gene: TRBD1
clone size: .
CDR3 DNA: TGCGCCAGCAGCTCGAACCAAGACAGGGGGGCGATTGGGGAGCTGTTTTTT
CDR3 protein: CASSSNQDRGAIGELFF

J gene: TRBJ1-2
V gene: TRBV9
CDR3 length: 14
D gene: .
clone size: .
CDR3 DNA: TGTGCCAGCAGCGTAGCGAGCGGGAACTATGGCTACACCTTC
CDR3 protein: CASSVASGNYGYTF

J gene: TRBJ2-7
V gene: TRBV25-1
CDR3 length: 17
D gene: TRBD1
clone size: .
CDR3 DNA: TGTGCCAGCAGTCCCCCGGGACAGGGTCCGGTTATCTACGAGCAGTACTTC
CDR3 protein: CASSPPGQGPVIYEQYF

J gene: TRBJ1-2
V gene: TRBV2
CDR3 length: 13
D gene: .
clone size: .
CDR3 DNA: TGTGCCAGCAGAACCGACAGCATATATGGCTACACCTTC
CDR3 protein: CASRTDSIYGYTF

J gene: TRBJ1-2
V gene: TRBV30
CDR3 length: 14
D gene: TRBD1
clone size: .
CDR3 DNA: TGTGCCTGGCTTAGACAGGGGAAGGCCTATGGCTACACCTTC
CDR3 protein: CAWLRQGKAYGYTF

J gene: TRBJ2-5
V gene: TRBV11-2
CDR3 length: 18
D gene: TRBD1
clone size: .
CDR3 DNA: TGTGCCAGCAATAGAGGGTGGGCGACAGGGGGACACCAAGAGACCCAGTACTTC
CDR3 protein: CASNRGWATGGHQETQYF

J gene: TRBJ2-1
V gene: TRBV7-8
CDR3 length: 17
D gene: TRBD2
clone size: .
CDR3 DNA: TGTGCCAGCAGCCCTCACTTGGGGGGGAGCTCCTACAATGAGCAGTTCTTC
CDR3 protein: CASSPHLGGSSYNEQFF

J gene: TRBJ2-6
V gene: TRBV2
CDR3 length: 17
D gene: TRBD2
clone size: .
CDR3 DNA: TGTGCCAGCAGTGGACTAGCGGGAGGGTCTGGGGCCAACGTCCTGACTTTC
CDR3 protein: CASSGLAGGSGANVLTF

J gene: TRBJ2-7
V gene: TRBV19
CDR3 length: 18
D gene: TRBD1
clone size: .
CDR3 DNA: TGTGCCAGTAGTATGATTCTGGCCGGGACAGGGCCCCCCTACGAGCAGTACTTC
CDR3 protein: CASSMILAGTGPPYEQYF

J gene: TRBJ1-1
V gene: TRBV2
CDR3 length: 14
D gene: .
clone size: .
CDR3 DNA: TGTGCCAGCAGTTTCCTACAGGTGAACACTGAAGCTTTCTTT
CDR3 protein: CASSFLQVNTEAFF

J gene: TRBJ2-3
V gene: TRBV7-9
CDR3 length: 15
D gene: .
clone size: .
CDR3 DNA: TGTGCCAGCAGCTTAGTGGGAGGTGGCACAGATACGCAGTATTTT
CDR3 protein: CASSLVGGGTDTQYF

J gene: TRBJ1-2
V gene: TRBV19
CDR3 length: 17
D gene: TRBD1
clone size: .
CDR3 DNA: TGTGCCAGTAGTATAGGAGGGACAGCGTGGTCTAACTATGGCTACACCTTC
CDR3 protein: CASSIGGTAWSNYGYTF

J gene: TRBJ1-3
V gene: TRBV7-9
CDR3 length: 14
D gene: .
clone size: few
CDR3 DNA: TGTGCCAGCAGCTTAGATCAGTCTGGAAACACCATATATTTT
CDR3 protein: CASSLDQSGNTIYF

J gene: TRBJ2-3
V gene: TRBV4-1
CDR3 length: 17
D gene: TRBD2
clone size: .
CDR3 DNA: TGCGCCAGCAGCCAAGTACTAGCGGGAGATCGCACAGATACGCAGTATTTT
CDR3 protein: CASSQVLAGDRTDTQYF